This T cell receptor beta chain was sequenced during a study of technical replicates of blood from a handful of donors. TCRdb keeps only in-frame clones here, not all; method: immunoSEQ multiplex PCR. The table shows nearly 80,000 clones, with 85% to 95% occurring only once. The germline CDR1 and CDR2 sequences are SGHNT and YENEEA. With 6 bases removed from V and 6 bases from J, the gap between germline ends came to 9 bases. The CDR3 totals 12 residues. The sequence was collected from a human donor in good health. The V call is TRBV11-3, the J call TRBJ2-1, with D possibly TRBD2 on 5 matching bases. The specimen sequenced was T cells isolated from PBMCs. This CDR3 reads CASSWTVNEQFF. The CDR3 nucleotides read TGTGCCAGCAGTTGGACTGTCAATGAGCAGTTCTTC.